This T cell receptor (beta chain) was found in a study of T cells after yellow fever vaccination. Study-wide context: With SMART-Seq v4 Ultra Low Input, the fractions containing low cell numbers were prepared. Study results and limitations: Primary-vaccination clones mostly resurfaced post-booster (approximately 96% CD4, roughly 90% CD8).

In TCRdb, the 5' RACE reads were re-called with MiXCR into one record per CDR3 protein. The sample includes approximately 140,000 distinct CDR3 sequences, 7% to 9% seen only once; the top ten take less than 0.95%. The table lists this clonotype with many counts. Antigen: not known. The CDR3 loop spans 13 amino acids. The V gene's germline CDR1 is SGHVS and CDR2 FNYEAQ. Trimming took 5 bases from V and 1 from J; bases not matched to a gene: 1. This chain connects TRBV7-6 to TRBJ2-7; 8 bases fit TRBD1. This receptor was obtained from a man in his thirties or forties who received the YFV17D yellow fever vaccine. This specimen was CD4+ T cells sorted from PBMCs, taken 5 days after the yellow fever booster vaccination. The CDR3: CASSTGGSYEQYF. As DNA, the CDR3 is TGTGCCAGCAGCACAGGGGGGTCCTACGAGCAGTACTTC.